The clone carrying this TCR beta chain occurred once. Its specificity is not known. The source of the sample is a study of cytomegalovirus exposure and HLA in healthy donors. Findings and caveats of the study: For cytomegalovirus status, the classifier reportedly gave diagnoses with high specificity and sensitivity.

The PCR had 60 Vbeta and 13 Jbeta primers. As handled by the study authors: Roughly 80 million unique TCR beta chains, roughly 11 million of them shared, were counted by a later analysis. Produced via immunoSEQ multiplex PCR; TCRdb's table is partial and in-frame only. V, J and clone size are taken as reported in that table, and D and trimming were inferred from the DNA itself. The data show under 250,000 clones, with 78% seen just once and over 3.5% held by the top ten. Donors sampled were nominally healthy, though unrecorded immune exposures were likely. The sample comprised PBMCs. The TCR comes from a male donor in good health and CMV-seronegative.

DNA for the CDR3: TGTGCCAGCAGCCTAGCGGGAGTTACCACAGATACGCAGTATTTT. This gives the protein CASSLAGVTTDTQYF. The chain joins TRBV5-4 to TRBJ2-3; 10 bases match TRBD2. CDR3 length equals 15 residues. Germline V lookup: CDR1 SGHNT, CDR2 YYREEE (reference sequence). Germline trimming cut 4 bases from V and 2 bases from J; bases unmatched to any gene: 4.